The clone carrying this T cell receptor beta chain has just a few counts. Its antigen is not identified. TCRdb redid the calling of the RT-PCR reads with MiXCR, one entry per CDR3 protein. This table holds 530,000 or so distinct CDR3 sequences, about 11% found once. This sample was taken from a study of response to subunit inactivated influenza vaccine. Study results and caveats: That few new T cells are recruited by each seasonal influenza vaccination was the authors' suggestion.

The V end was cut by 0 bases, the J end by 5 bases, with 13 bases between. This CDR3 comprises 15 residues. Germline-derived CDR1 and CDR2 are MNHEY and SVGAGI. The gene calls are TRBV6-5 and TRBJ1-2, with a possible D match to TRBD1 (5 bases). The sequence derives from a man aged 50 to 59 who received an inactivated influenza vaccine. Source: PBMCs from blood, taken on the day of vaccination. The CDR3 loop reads CASSYSIFGGYGYTF. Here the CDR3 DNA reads TGTGCCAGCAGTTACTCGATCTTCGGGGGATATGGCTACACCTTC.